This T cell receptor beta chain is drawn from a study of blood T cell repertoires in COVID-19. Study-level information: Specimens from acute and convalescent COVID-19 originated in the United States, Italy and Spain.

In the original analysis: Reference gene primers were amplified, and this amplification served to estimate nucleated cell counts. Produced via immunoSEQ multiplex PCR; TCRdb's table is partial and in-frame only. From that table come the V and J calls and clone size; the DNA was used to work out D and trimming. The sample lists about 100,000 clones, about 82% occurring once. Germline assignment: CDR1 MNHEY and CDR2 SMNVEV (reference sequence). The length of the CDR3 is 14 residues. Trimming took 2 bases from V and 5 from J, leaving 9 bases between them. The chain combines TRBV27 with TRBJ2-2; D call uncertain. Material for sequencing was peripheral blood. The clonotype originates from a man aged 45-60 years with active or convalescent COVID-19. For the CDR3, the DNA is TGTGCCAGCAGTTTAGGGCTCGGAACCGGGGAGCTGTTTTTT. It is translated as CASSLGLGTGELFF.